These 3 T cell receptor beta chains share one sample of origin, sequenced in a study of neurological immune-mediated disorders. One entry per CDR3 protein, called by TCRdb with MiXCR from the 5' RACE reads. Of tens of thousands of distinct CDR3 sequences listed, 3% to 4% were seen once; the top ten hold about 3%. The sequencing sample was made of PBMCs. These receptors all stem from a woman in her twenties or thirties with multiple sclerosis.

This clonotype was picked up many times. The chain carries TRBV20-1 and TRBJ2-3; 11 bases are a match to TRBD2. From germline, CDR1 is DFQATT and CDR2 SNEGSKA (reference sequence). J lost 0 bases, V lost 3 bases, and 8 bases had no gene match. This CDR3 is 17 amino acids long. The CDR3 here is CSASLRRLAGSTDTQYF. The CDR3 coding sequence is TGCAGTGCTAGTTTACGGAGACTAGCGGGGAGCACAGATACGCAGTATTTT.

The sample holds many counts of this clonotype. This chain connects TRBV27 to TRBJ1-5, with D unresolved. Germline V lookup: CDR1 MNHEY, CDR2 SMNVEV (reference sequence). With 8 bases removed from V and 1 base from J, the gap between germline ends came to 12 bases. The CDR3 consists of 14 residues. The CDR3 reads CASSGVSSNQPQHF. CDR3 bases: TGTGCCAGCTCGGGCGTATCGAGCAATCAGCCCCAGCATTTT.

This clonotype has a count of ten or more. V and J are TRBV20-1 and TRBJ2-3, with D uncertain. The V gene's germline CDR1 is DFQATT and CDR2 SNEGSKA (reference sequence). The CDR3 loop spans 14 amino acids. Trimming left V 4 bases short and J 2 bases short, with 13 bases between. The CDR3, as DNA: TGCAGTGCTATTCAGCAGGTCCTCACAGATACGCAGTATTTT. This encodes CSAIQQVLTDTQYF.